This TCR beta chain is from a study of cytomegalovirus exposure and HLA in healthy donors. The CDR3 length is 13 residues. Trimming pared 0 bases from V and 8 bases from J, leaving 11 bases between. CDR1 is SGHRS and CDR2 is YFSETQ in the germline V gene. About this clone: No antigen is known for it.

Study-wide results and limits: Trimming of TCR beta V- and J-genes showed a link, identified in a later analysis, to a missense DCLRE1C variant.

The PCR used 60 Vbeta and 13 Jbeta primers. The protocol was immunoSEQ multiplex PCR, while the TCRdb copy is restricted to in-frame clones and leaves out a portion. Across some 120,000 clones, the top ten clones capture roughly 6.6% of the sample. Sequencing was performed on PBMCs. V is TRBV5-1 and J is TRBJ1-2, with D uncertain. This receptor was identified in a man in his forties in good health and CMV-seropositive. The chain's CDR3 is CASSLDLGGGYTF. The CDR3 DNA follows: TGCGCCAGCAGCTTGGACCTGGGAGGCGGCTACACCTTC.